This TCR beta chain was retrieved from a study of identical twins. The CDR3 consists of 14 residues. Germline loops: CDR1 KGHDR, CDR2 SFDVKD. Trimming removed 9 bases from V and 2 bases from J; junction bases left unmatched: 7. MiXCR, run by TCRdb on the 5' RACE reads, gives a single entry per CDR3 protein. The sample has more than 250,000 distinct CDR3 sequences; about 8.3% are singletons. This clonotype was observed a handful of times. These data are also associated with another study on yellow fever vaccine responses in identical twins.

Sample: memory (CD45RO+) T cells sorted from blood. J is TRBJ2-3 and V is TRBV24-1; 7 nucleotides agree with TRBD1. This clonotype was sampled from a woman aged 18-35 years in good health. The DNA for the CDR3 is TGTGCCACCGGACCGGGACAGAACACAGATACGCAGTATTTT. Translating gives CATGPGQNTDTQYF.